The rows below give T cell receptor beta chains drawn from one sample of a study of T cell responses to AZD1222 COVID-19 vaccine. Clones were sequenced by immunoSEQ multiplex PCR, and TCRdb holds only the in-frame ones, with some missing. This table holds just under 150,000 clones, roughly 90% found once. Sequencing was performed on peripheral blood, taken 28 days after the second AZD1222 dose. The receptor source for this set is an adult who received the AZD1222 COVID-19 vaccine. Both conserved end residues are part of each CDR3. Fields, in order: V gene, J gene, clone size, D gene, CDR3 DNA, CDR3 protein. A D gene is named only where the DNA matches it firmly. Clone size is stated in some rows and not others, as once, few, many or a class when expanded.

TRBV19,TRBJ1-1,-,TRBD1,TGTGCCAGTAGTATCGTCGACAGGGAAGGCACTGAAGCTTTCTTT,CASSIVDREGTEAFF
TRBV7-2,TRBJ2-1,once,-,TGTGCCAGCACCCCCCGGGCGGGCTCCTACAATGAGCAGTTCTTC,CASTPRAGSYNEQFF
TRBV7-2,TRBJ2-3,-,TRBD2,TGTGCCAGCAGCTCAGGGACTAGCGGAGCCACAGATACGCAGTATTTT,CASSSGTSGATDTQYF
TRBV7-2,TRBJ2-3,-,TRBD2,TGTGCCAGCAGCTCCCGGGGGGGCGGTTTCCCAGATACGCAGTATTTT,CASSSRGGGFPDTQYF
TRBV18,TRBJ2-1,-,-,TGTGCCAGCTCACCCCCACCCGCGGGTAGTGAGCAGTTCTTC,CASSPPPAGSEQFF
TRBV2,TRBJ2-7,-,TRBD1,TGTGCCAGCATAGGGGACAGCTGGTACGAGCAGTACTTC,CASIGDSWYEQYF
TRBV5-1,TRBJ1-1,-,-,TGCGCCAGCAGCTCCGGGAGGTTATTGTTTGAAGCTTTCTTT,CASSSGRLLFEAFF
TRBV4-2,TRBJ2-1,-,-,TGTGCCAGCAGCCAAGCGTTCGGGCCTATAGAGCAGTTCTTC,CASSQAFGPIEQFF
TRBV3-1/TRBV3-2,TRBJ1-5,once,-,TGTGCCAGCAGCCAGATTCTACCGCAGCGGGGGCCGGATCAGCCCCAGCATTTT,CASSQILPQRGPDQPQHF
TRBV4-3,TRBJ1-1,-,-,TGCGCCAGCAGTTTCCGGTTACTCGGGGGCACTGAAGCTTTCTTT,CASSFRLLGGTEAFF
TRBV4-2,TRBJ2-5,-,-,TGTGCCAGCAGCCAAGGCCGACAGAAAACCCAAGAGACCCAGTACTTC,CASSQGRQKTQETQYF
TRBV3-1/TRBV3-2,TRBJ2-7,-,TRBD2,TGTGCCAGCAGCCTATCTCTAGCGGGAGGTTCCTACGAGCAGTACTTC,CASSLSLAGGSYEQYF
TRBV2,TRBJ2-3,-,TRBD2,TGTGCCAGCAGGGAAACTAGCGGGTACACAGATACGCAGTATTTT,CASRETSGYTDTQYF
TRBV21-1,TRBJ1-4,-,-,TGTGCCAGCAGCAAAGATCGAAAACTGTTTTTT,CASSKDRKLFF
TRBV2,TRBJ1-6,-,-,TGTGCCAGCAGTGTCCCCTGGGGTGAAAATTCACCCCTCCACTTT,CASSVPWGENSPLHF
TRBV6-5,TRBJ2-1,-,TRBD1,TGTGCCAGCTCCCTCGGGACAGGATACAATGAGCAGTTCTTC,CASSLGTGYNEQFF
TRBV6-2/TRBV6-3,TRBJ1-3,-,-,TGTGCCAGCAGTTCCCGTCTGGGATCTGGAAACACCATATATTTT,CASSSRLGSGNTIYF
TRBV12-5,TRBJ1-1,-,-,TGTGCTAGTGGCCCGGACAGCCTGAACACTGAAGCTTTCTTT,CASGPDSLNTEAFF
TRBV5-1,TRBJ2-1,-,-,TGCGCCAGCAGCTTGATAGGCCGCATCCCCTACAATGAGCAGTTCTTC,CASSLIGRIPYNEQFF
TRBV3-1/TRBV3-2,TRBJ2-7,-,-,TGTGCCAGCAGCCAAGACGGGGGTAGCGAGCAGTACTTC,CASSQDGGSEQYF
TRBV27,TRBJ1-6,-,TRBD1,TGTGCCAGCAGTTGGAGCCCCGGGACAGGGGATCGTTCACCCCTCCACTTT,CASSWSPGTGDRSPLHF
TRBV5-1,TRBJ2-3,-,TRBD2,TGCGCCAGCGGTAGCGGGAGCACGGATACGCAGTATTTT,CASGSGSTDTQYF
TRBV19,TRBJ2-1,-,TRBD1,TGTGCCAGTAGTACCAAGGGGGCGCTTAACAATGAGCAGTTCTTC,CASSTKGALNNEQFF
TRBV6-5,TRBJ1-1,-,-,TGTGCCAGCAGTTACGTAGGGTTGAACACTGAAGCTTTCTTT,CASSYVGLNTEAFF
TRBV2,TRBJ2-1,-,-,TGTGCCAGTAGACTGAGTCGTTTGAGTGAGCAGTTCTTC,CASRLSRLSEQFF
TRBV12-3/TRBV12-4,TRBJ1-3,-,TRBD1,TGTGCCAGCAGTTCGACAGGGGCCCACACCATATATTTT,CASSSTGAHTIYF
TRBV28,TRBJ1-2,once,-,TGTGCCAGCAGTACAATTATTAGGGGGGCCTCGATTCCGACACCCTCCTATGGCTACACCTTC,CASSTIIRGASIPTPSYGYTF
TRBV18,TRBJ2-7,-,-,TGTGCCAGCTCAGCGGGGCGGAGGAGCTCCTACGAGCAGTACTTC,CASSAGRRSSYEQYF
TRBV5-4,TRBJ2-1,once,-,TGTGCCAGCAGCTTGCGGACAACCGGTACCAATGAGCAGTTCTTC,CASSLRTTGTNEQFF
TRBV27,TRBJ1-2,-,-,TGTGCCAGCAGTTTATTCCCCGGGGAGTCTGGCTACACCTTC,CASSLFPGESGYTF
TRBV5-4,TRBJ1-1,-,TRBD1,TGTGCCAGCAGCTTATACAGGGGGCCAGAGGGGAACACTGAAGCTTTCTTT,CASSLYRGPEGNTEAFF
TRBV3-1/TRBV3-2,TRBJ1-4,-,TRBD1,TGTGCCAGCAGCCGGGACAGCCTTAATGAAAAACTGTTTTTT,CASSRDSLNEKLFF
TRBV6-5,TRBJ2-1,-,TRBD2,TGTGCCAGCAGTTACGGTGGGACTAGCGGGAGAGGTGAGCAGTTCTTC,CASSYGGTSGRGEQFF
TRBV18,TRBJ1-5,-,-,TGTGCCAGCTCAGACGACTTGGACAATCAGCCCCAGCATTTT,CASSDDLDNQPQHF
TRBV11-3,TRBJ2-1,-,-,TGTGCCAGCAGCCTCAGGACCCAGGCAGGCTATGAGCAGTTCTTC,CASSLRTQAGYEQFF
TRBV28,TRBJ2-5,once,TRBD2,TGTGCCAGCAGATCTAGCGGGAGGGCCCGGGAGACCCAGTACTTC,CASRSSGRARETQYF